This T cell receptor beta chain comes out of a study of blood T cell repertoires in COVID-19. This CDR3 region has 14 residues. Germline assignment: CDR1 SEHNR and CDR2 FQNEAQ (reference sequence). Trimming took 3 bases from V and 3 from J; bases not matched to a gene: 3. In the authors' workflow: Estimation of nucleated cell counts relied on the amplification of reference gene primers. Measured with immunoSEQ multiplex PCR; TCRdb has only the in-frame clones, and not every one. V and J calls and clone size are as listed in that table; D and trimming were resolved from the DNA. The sample comprises about 220,000 clones, approximately 90% of which are singletons, and over 3% rests with the top ten.

The rearrangement uses TRBV7-9 and TRBJ1-2, with 8 bases lining up with TRBD1. Sequenced: PBMCs or T cells enriched from blood (not recorded which). This TCR came from a woman younger than 30 in a cohort exposed to, infected with or recovered from COVID-19 (not recorded which). The CDR3 loop is CASSFGQGDYGYTF. For the CDR3, the DNA is TGTGCCAGCAGCTTTGGACAGGGAGACTATGGCTACACCTTC.